This is a list of T cell receptor beta chains from one sample in a study of blood T cell repertoires in COVID-19. Clones were sequenced by immunoSEQ multiplex PCR, and TCRdb holds only the in-frame ones, with some missing. This sample has about 380,000 clones, with 85% found just once. Sample: peripheral blood. All receptors derive from a woman aged 18-35 years with acute or convalescent COVID-19. Both conserved end residues are part of each CDR3. D genes are given only for firm matches. Size is omitted from some rows. Given values are once, few, many or a class for expanded clones.

TRBJ1-2 | TRBV7-8 | few | . | CASSLTQAGYGYTF | TGTGCCAGCAGCTTAACCCAGGCGGGGTATGGCTACACCTTC
TRBJ2-7 | TRBV7-2 | few | . | CASSSRVSYEQYF | TGTGCCAGCAGCTCCCGAGTGTCCTACGAGCAGTACTTC
TRBJ2-1 | TRBV2 | few | TRBD1 | CASSDGRQGANEQFF | TGTGCCAGCAGTGATGGCCGACAGGGGGCTAATGAGCAGTTCTTC
TRBJ1-1 | TRBV7-6 | . | . | CASSFGGRGTEAFF | TGTGCCAGCAGCTTCGGGGGACGCGGCACTGAAGCTTTCTTT
TRBJ1-6 | TRBV18 | . | TRBD1 | CASSPGQGEGSPLHF | TGTGCCAGCTCACCTGGACAGGGAGAGGGATCACCCCTCCACTTT
TRBJ2-1 | TRBV10-3 | few | . | CAISERKGRDTGTLLSDEQFF | TGTGCCATCAGTGAGCGGAAGGGACGCGACACCGGGACACTATTGAGCGATGAGCAGTTCTTC
TRBJ1-5 | TRBV16 | . | . | CASTRYNQPQHF | TGTGCCAGCACCCGGTACAATCAGCCCCAGCATTTT
TRBJ1-1 | TRBV19 | . | . | CASSIFNTEAFF | TGTGCCAGTAGTATCTTTAACACTGAAGCTTTCTTT
TRBJ2-1 | TRBV2 | . | TRBD2 | CASSEQGLAGQDEQFF | TGTGCCAGCAGTGAGCAGGGACTAGCAGGACAGGATGAGCAGTTCTTC
TRBJ1-5 | TRBV5-1 | once | . | CASSLTGTPGEQPQHF | TGCGCCAGCAGCCTCACCGGGACTCCCGGGGAGCAGCCCCAGCATTTT
TRBJ2-5 | TRBV6-6 | . | . | CATERGSQETQYF | TGTGCCACAGAACGGGGGTCCCAAGAGACCCAGTACTTC
TRBJ2-1 | TRBV6-5 | . | . | CASKRSDEQFF | TGTGCCAGCAAAAGGAGCGATGAGCAGTTCTTC
TRBJ1-4 | TRBV7-2 | . | TRBD1 | CASSPRSGTGYRGEKLFF | TGTGCCAGCAGCCCCAGATCCGGGACAGGGTATCGAGGGGAAAAACTGTTTTTT
TRBJ1-3 | TRBV2 | . | . | CASKQYSGTTGNTIYF | TGTGCCAGCAAGCAGTATTCGGGGACAACTGGAAACACCATATATTTT
TRBJ2-6 | TRBV19 | . | TRBD1 | CASSIVGTGFTGANVLTF | TGTGCCAGTAGTATTGTGGGGACAGGGTTTACCGGGGCCAACGTCCTGACTTTC
TRBJ1-5 | TRBV12-5 | few | . | CASGTGGDLDRAQHF | TGTGCTAGTGGTACCGGGGGGGACCTCGACCGGGCCCAGCATTTT
TRBJ2-7 | TRBV6-5 | . | . | CASSLDTSYEQYF | TGTGCCAGTTCTTTGGACACCTCCTACGAGCAGTACTTC
TRBJ1-4 | TRBV27 | . | . | CASSLSGDGFAKLFF | TGTGCCAGCAGTTTATCCGGGGATGGTTTCGCAAAACTGTTTTTT
TRBJ2-7 | TRBV5-1 | . | TRBD2 | CASSLEGLAGVEQYF | TGCGCCAGCAGCTTGGAAGGACTAGCGGGAGTCGAGCAGTACTTC
TRBJ2-7 | TRBV6-5 | once | . | CASSYSPRGPYEQYF | TGTGCCAGCAGTTACTCGCCCAGGGGCCCCTACGAGCAGTACTTC
TRBJ2-7 | TRBV12-3/TRBV12-4 | . | TRBD1 | CASSERTGGEQYF | TGTGCCAGCAGTGAACGGACAGGGGGCGAGCAGTACTTC